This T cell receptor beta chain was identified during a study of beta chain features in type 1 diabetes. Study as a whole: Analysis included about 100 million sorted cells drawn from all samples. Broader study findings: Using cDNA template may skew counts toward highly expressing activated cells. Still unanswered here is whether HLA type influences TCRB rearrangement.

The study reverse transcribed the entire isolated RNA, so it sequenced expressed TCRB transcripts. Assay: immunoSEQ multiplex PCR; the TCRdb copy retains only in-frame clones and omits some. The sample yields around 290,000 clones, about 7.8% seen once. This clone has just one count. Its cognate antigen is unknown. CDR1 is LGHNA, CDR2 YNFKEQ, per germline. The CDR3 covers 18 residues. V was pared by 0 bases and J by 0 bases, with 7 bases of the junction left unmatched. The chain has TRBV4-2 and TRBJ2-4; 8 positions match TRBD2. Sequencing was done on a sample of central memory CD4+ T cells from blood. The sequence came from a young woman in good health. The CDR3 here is CASSQERTSFPAKNIQYF. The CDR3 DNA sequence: TGTGCCAGCAGCCAAGAGAGGACTAGCTTTCCAGCCAAAAACATTCAGTACTTC.